One sample yielded the 11 T cell receptor beta chains listed below, sequenced in a study of vaccination and CD4 T cells after COVID-19. The Oncomine TCR Beta short-read assay sequenced DNA from cultured CD4+ T cells. From the PCR reads, TCRdb called clonotypes with MiXCR, one entry per CDR3 protein. Of approximately 1,500 distinct CDR3 sequences in the sample, around 70% were seen once. These receptors lack a known antigen. The treatment here: approximately 10-day PBMC culture with coronavirus spike peptide pools or control peptides (ViraFEST assay). This material consisted of CD4+ T cells from blood, cultured in vitro, taken after SARS-CoV-2 vaccination. The source is a human donor who had recovered from COVID-19.

J is TRBJ1-5 and V is TRBV6-1; D is unclear. The V and J ends lost 4 bases and 4 bases respectively, with 11 bases between them. CDR1 and CDR2 from the germline V gene are MNHNS and SASEGT. The CDR3 spans 14 residues. CDR3 sequence (DNA): TGTGCCAGCAGTGTCATGGCAGATAATCAGCCCCAGCATTTT. Residues: CASSVMADNQPQHF.

The chain couples TRBV6-8 to TRBJ1-5, with 7 bases fitting TRBD1. The CDR3 has 14 residues. Germline CDR1 and CDR2: MNHGY and SAAAGT. Germline trimming cut 6 bases from V and 1 base from J; bases unmatched to any gene: 3. DNA for the CDR3: TGTGCCAGCAGGAGGGGGCGAAGCAATCAGCCCCAGCATTTT. Its protein is CASRRGRSNQPQHF.

This clonotype has more than one count but fewer than ten. The V call is TRBV6-5, the J call TRBJ1-1; D is ambiguous. V lost 0 bases to trimming and J lost 7 bases, with 15 bases between them. Germline loops: CDR1 MNHEY, CDR2 SVGAGI. This CDR3 region has 15 residues. CDR3 loop: CASSYSEGALGEAFF. For the CDR3, the DNA is TGTGCCAGCAGTTACTCAGAGGGCGCCCTCGGTGAAGCTTTCTTT.

This clonotype came up once. V usage is TRBV7-9 and J usage is TRBJ2-2; possibly TRBD2 for D (7 bases). The CDR3 is 16 amino acids. Germline lookup yields CDR1 SEHNR and CDR2 FQNEAQ (reference sequence). The germline V and J ends were trimmed by 3 bases and 3 bases, with 14 bases remaining between them. CDR3 bases: TGTGCCAGCAGCTTCTTGAGGGGGGGGCACACCGGGGAGCTGTTTTTT. Amino acids: CASSFLRGGHTGELFF. The full variable domain, completed using reference TRBV7-9 and TRBJ2-2, is DTGVSQNPRHKITKRGQNVTFRCDPISEHNRLYWYRQTLGQGPEFLTYFQNEAQLEKSRLLSDRFSAERPKGSFSTLEIQRTEQGDSAMYLCASSFLRGGHTGELFFGEGSRLTVL.

This clonotype was detected only a few times. The J gene is TRBJ1-1, the V gene TRBV5-1; D is possibly TRBD1 (5 bases). Germline CDR1 SGHRS, CDR2 YFSETQ. Trimming left V 4 bases short and J 5 bases short, with 21 bases between. The CDR3 spans 16 residues. CDR3 bases: TGCGCCAGCAGCACAGAGGGGCTTTATTGGGGAACTGAAGCTTTCTTT. It specifies CASSTEGLYWGTEAFF.

The V call is TRBV4-1, the J call TRBJ1-5, with unresolved D. The CDR3 is 13 residues long. Per the germline V gene, CDR1 is MGHRA and CDR2 is YSYEKL. V was shortened by 4 bases and J by 7 bases, with 11 bases between the two germline ends. CDR3 region: CASSRAVEQPQHF. DNA for the CDR3: TGCGCCAGCAGCCGGGCAGTGGAGCAGCCCCAGCATTTT.

This sequence joins TRBV12-3 or TRBV12-4 and TRBJ1-1, with TRBD1 as a possible D gene (5 bases). The germline V and J ends were trimmed by 10 bases and 0 bases, with 12 bases remaining between them. This CDR3 contains 13 residues. The CDR3 loop reads CATLRGMNTEAFF. The CDR3 nucleotides are TGTGCCACCCTCCGGGGGATGAACACTGAAGCTTTCTTT.

The chain employs TRBV7-2 and TRBJ2-3; D is unresolved. Between the trimmed V and J ends, which lost 5 bases and 1 base, there was a span of 10 bases. The CDR3 contains 14 residues. CDR1 SGHTA and CDR2 FQGNSA come from the germline V gene. In DNA, the CDR3 is TGTGCCAGCAGCCGCCTTCGGGGCACAGATACGCAGTATTTT. Translating gives CASSRLRGTDTQYF.

The chain carries TRBV11-2 and TRBJ2-5, with 7 bases fitting TRBD2. The junction had 6 bases not matched to a gene; V was cut back by 5 bases and J by 0 bases. This CDR3 comprises 15 residues. Germline values: CDR1 SGHAT, CDR2 FQNNGV. The CDR3: CASSAILANQETQYF. CDR3 DNA sequence: TGTGCCAGCAGCGCAATACTAGCGAACCAAGAGACCCAGTACTTC.

In nucleotides, the CDR3 is TGCAGTGCTAGTCACAGTCGCCTCAGCCCGAGCTCCTATAATTCACCCCTCCACTTT. Its translation is CSASHSRLSPSSYNSPLHF. The chain uses TRBV20-1 and TRBJ1-6; D not certain. V was pared by 3 bases and J by 0 bases, with 21 bases between. Germline V CDR1 and CDR2: DFQATT, SNEGSKA (reference sequence). This CDR3 contains 19 residues.

The J gene is TRBJ2-3, the V gene TRBV11-2; D possibly corresponds to TRBD1 (6 bases). With 2 bases removed from V and 3 bases from J, the gap between germline ends came to 6 bases. The CDR3 is made up of 13 amino acids. Germline CDR1 is SGHAT and CDR2 is FQNNGV. CDR3 sequence (DNA): TGTGCCAGCAGCTTACAGGGGACAGATACGCAGTATTTT. Its translation: CASSLQGTDTQYF.